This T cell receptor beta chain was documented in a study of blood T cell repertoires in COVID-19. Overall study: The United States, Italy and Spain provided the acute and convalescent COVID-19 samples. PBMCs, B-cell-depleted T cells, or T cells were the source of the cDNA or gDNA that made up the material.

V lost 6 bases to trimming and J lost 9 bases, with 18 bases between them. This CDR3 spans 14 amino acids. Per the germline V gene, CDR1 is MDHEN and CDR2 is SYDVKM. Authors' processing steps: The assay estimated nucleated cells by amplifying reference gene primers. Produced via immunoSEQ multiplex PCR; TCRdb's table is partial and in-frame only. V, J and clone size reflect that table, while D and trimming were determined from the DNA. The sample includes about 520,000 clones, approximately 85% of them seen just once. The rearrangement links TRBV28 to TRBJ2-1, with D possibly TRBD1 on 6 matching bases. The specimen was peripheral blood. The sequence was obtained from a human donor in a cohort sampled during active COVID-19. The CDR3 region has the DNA TGTGCCAGCAGATTAGCCACAGGGAACAGTGAGCAGTTCTTC. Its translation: CASRLATGNSEQFF. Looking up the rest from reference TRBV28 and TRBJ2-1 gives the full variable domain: DVKVTQSSRYLVKRTGEKVFLECVQDMDHENMFWYRQDPGLGLRLIYFSYDVKMKEKGDIPEGYSVSREKKERFSLILESASTNQTSMYLCASRLATGNSEQFFGPGTRLTVL.